A single sample is the source of the 31 T cell receptor beta chains below, sequenced in a study of PD-1 blockade in mismatch repair-deficient tumors. Assay: immunoSEQ multiplex PCR; the TCRdb copy retains only in-frame clones and omits some. Here the sample spans about 66,000 clones, around 73% being singletons. The sequences come from peripheral blood, collected 2 weeks after starting pembrolizumab. The receptors here all came from an adult with mismatch repair-deficient cancer.

The chain links TRBV7-6 to TRBJ2-3, with unresolved D. CDR3 length equals 13 residues. The germline V gene encodes CDR1 SGHVS and CDR2 FNYEAQ. V was cut by 1 base and J by 5 bases, with 7 bases left in between. CDR3 region: CASSLDVGDTQYF. The CDR3 DNA reads as TGTGCCAGCAGCTTAGATGTAGGAGATACGCAGTATTTT.

This clone was recorded a few times. The chain carries TRBV29-1 and TRBJ1-2, with D tentatively TRBD1 (5 bases). The CDR3 loop spans 13 amino acids. Germline CDR1 and CDR2: SQVTM and ANQGSEA. The ends were cut back, 3 bases at V and 0 bases at J, with 8 bases in the middle. CDR3 nucleotide sequence: TGCAGCGTTGAGACGACAGCTAACTATGGCTACACCTTC. This codes for CSVETTANYGYTF.

J is TRBJ1-1 and V is TRBV30, with 7 bases identical to TRBD1. The germline CDR1 and CDR2 sequences are GTSNPN and SVGIG (reference sequence). V was pared by 3 bases and J by 0 bases, with 13 bases of the junction left unmatched. The CDR3 runs to 17 residues. CDR3 residues: CAWRARDSRRLNTEAFF. As DNA, the CDR3 is TGTGCCTGGAGAGCAAGGGACAGCCGCCGGCTGAACACTGAAGCTTTCTTT.

The V call is TRBV2, the J call TRBJ2-5; D is uncertain. The germline V gene has CDR1 SNHLY and CDR2 FYNNEI. The germline V and J ends were trimmed by 10 bases and 5 bases, with 17 bases remaining between them. The CDR3 is made up of 13 amino acids. The CDR3 loop is CATSSRTRETQYF. The CDR3 coding sequence is TGTGCCACCTCGTCCCGGACGAGGGAGACCCAGTACTTC.

A note on this clone: Other DNA sequences in this sample translate to the same CDR3. This chain links TRBV6-1 with TRBJ1-2, with a tentative D call TRBD1 (5 bases). Deletions cut 3 bases from V and 2 bases from J, with 13 bases between. This CDR3 spans 15 amino acids. CDR1 is MNHNS, CDR2 SASEGT, per germline. The CDR3 DNA reads as TGTGCCAGCAGTGAGCTCACAGGACCCAACTATGGCTACACCTTC. It encodes CASSELTGPNYGYTF.

The V and J genes are TRBV30 and TRBJ2-5; 8 positions agree with TRBD1. V dropped 3 bases and J dropped 2; count of bases not matched to a gene: 5. CDR1 is GTSNPN, CDR2 SVGIG, per germline (reference sequence). This CDR3 contains 14 residues. The CDR3 DNA follows: TGTGCCTGGAGGGGTACAGGGGGGCAAGAGACCCAGTACTTC. Translated, it gives CAWRGTGGQETQYF. The full variable domain, completed using reference TRBV30 and TRBJ2-5, is SQTIHQWPATLVQPVGSPLSLECTVEGTSNPNLYWYRQAAGRGLQLLFYSVGIGQISSEVPQNLSASRPQDRQFILSSKKLLLSDSGFYLCAWRGTGGQETQYFGPGTRLLVL.

The chain is built from TRBV9 and TRBJ2-1, with TRBD2 matching over 12 bases. Germline V gene data show CDR1 as SGDLS and CDR2 as YYNGEE. There are 15 residues in the CDR3. J gave up 9 bases and V 4 bases, and 8 bases lay outside the gene matches. CDR3 protein: CASSQLAGGFGEQFF. In DNA form, the CDR3 reads TGTGCCAGCAGCCAACTAGCGGGAGGCTTTGGTGAGCAGTTCTTC.

The chain is built from TRBV7-9 and TRBJ2-7, with 13 positions matching TRBD2. The ends lost 3 bases at V and 4 bases at J; junction bases unmatched: 6. The CDR3 consists of 16 residues. CDR1 is SEHNR and CDR2 is FQNEAQ in the germline V gene (reference sequence). The CDR3 loop is CASSLNPGLAGYEQYF. CDR3 DNA: TGTGCCAGCAGCTTGAATCCGGGACTAGCGGGATACGAGCAGTACTTC.

V is TRBV2 and J is TRBJ2-7; 9 bases line up with TRBD2. This CDR3 is built from 14 residues. The germline gives CDR1 SNHLY, CDR2 FYNNEI. With V trimmed by 4 bases and J by 6 bases, 7 bases remained unmatched. As DNA, the CDR3 is TGTGCCAGCAGTGCCTGGCGGGAGGGCCGCGAGCAGTACTTC. This codes for CASSAWREGREQYF.

This rearrangement joins TRBV19 to TRBJ1-1; 8 nucleotides agree with TRBD1. The CDR3 sequence is 12 residues long. Trimming at V came to 2 bases and at J to 10 bases, leaving 3 bases not matched to a gene. Germline assignment: CDR1 LNHDA and CDR2 SQIVND (reference sequence). The chain's CDR3 is CASSIQQGVAFF. CDR3 nucleotide sequence: TGTGCCAGTAGTATACAACAGGGGGTAGCTTTCTTT. The whole variable domain, filled in from reference TRBV19 and TRBJ1-1, reads DGGITQSPKYLFRKEGQNVTLSCEQNLNHDAMYWYRQDPGQGLRLIYYSQIVNDFQKGDIAEGYSVSREKKESFPLTVTSAQKNPTAFYLCASSIQQGVAFFGQGTRLTVV.

This sequence joins TRBV2 and TRBJ1-2, with TRBD1 matching 8 bases. Germline V CDR1 and CDR2: SNHLY, FYNNEI. The length of the CDR3 is 14 residues. The V gene end was trimmed by 6 bases and the J gene end by 3 bases; junction bases not matched to a gene: 6. CDR3 DNA: TGTGCCAGCAGCGCAGGGGGCGCGGACTATGGCTACACCTTC. Its translation: CASSAGGADYGYTF.

The V call is TRBV7-9, the J call TRBJ1-4; D is unclear. CDR3 length: 16 amino acids. Germline V lookup: CDR1 SEHNR, CDR2 FQNEAQ (reference sequence). Trimming left V 1 base short and J 8 bases short, with 17 bases between. The CDR3 nucleotides read TGTGCCAGCAGCTTAGTGAACGGTCGGGGTAGAGAAAAACTGTTTTTT. It yields the protein CASSLVNGRGREKLFF.

The chain has TRBV19 and TRBJ1-5; 7 nucleotides match TRBD1. CDR3 length equals 16 residues. V dropped 7 bases and J dropped 3; count of bases not matched to a gene: 12. CDR1 is LNHDA and CDR2 is SQIVND in the germline V gene (reference sequence). CDR3 bases: TGTGCCAGTACCCTTACCTTAGACAGGGACAATCAGCCCCAGCATTTT. This encodes CASTLTLDRDNQPQHF.

J is TRBJ2-3 and V is TRBV13; D might be TRBD2 (6 bases). This CDR3 is built from 16 residues. Per the germline V gene, CDR1 is PRHDT and CDR2 is FYEKMQ (reference sequence). V lost 5 bases and J 3 bases, leaving 18 bases between the germline ends. CDR3 bases: TGTGCCAGCAGCCCCGCTAGGCGGGCGGGAACAGATACGCAGTATTTT. Translated, it gives CASSPARRAGTDTQYF.

This sequence joins TRBV6-1 and TRBJ1-1; no reliable D call. CDR3 length equals 13 residues. In germline, CDR1 is MNHNS, CDR2 SASEGT. V lost 4 bases and J 4 bases, leaving 10 bases between the germline ends. The CDR3 loop is CASSGPFSTEAFF. CDR3 nucleotides: TGTGCCAGCAGTGGGCCCTTTAGCACTGAAGCTTTCTTT.

The J gene is TRBJ1-1, the V gene TRBV7-2, with 7 positions matching TRBD1. After removal of 5 bases from V and 4 bases from J, the junction contained 4 bases not matched to a gene. The CDR3 totals 13 residues. Germline CDR1 reads SGHTA; CDR2 reads FQGNSA. CDR3 sequence (DNA): TGTGCCAGCAGCGGCCGACAGGGCACTGAAGCTTTCTTT. Protein: CASSGRQGTEAFF.

The chain couples TRBV19 to TRBJ1-1; D gene uncertain. Trimming left V 3 bases short and J 1 base short, with 6 bases between. The CDR3 runs to 13 residues. The germline gives CDR1 LNHDA, CDR2 SQIVND (reference sequence). CDR3 sequence (DNA): TGTGCCAGTAGTATCACCAGGAACACTGAAGCTTTCTTT. Translated: CASSITRNTEAFF.

The chain has TRBV10-3 and TRBJ2-2; the match to TRBD2 covers 12 bases. This CDR3 is 17 amino acids long. The germline V gene encodes CDR1 ENHRY and CDR2 SYGVKD. Trimming at V came to 8 bases and at J to 0 bases, leaving 7 bases not matched to a gene. The CDR3, as DNA: TGTGCCATCGGTACCGGACTAGCGGGATCGAACACCGGGGAGCTGTTTTTT. Protein: CAIGTGLAGSNTGELFF.

The V and J genes are TRBV19 and TRBJ1-2; TRBD1 is a possible D gene (6 bases). The CDR3 covers 14 residues. The ends were cut back, 5 bases at V and 6 bases at J, with 16 bases in the middle. From germline, CDR1 is LNHDA and CDR2 SQIVND (reference sequence). This CDR3 is CASSRDTDTDGYTF. CDR3 nucleotide sequence: TGTGCCAGTAGTCGGGACACTGACACAGATGGCTACACCTTC.

This clone was observed a handful of times. The chain couples TRBV27 to TRBJ2-5; possibly TRBD2 for D (6 bases). The V gene lost 5 bases and the J gene lost 4 bases, with 17 bases spanning the gap. CDR1 is MNHEY, CDR2 SMNVEV, per germline (reference sequence). This CDR3 region has 15 residues. CDR3 nucleotide sequence: TGTGCCAGCAGTACCAGCGGGTTGGGGGGAGAGACCCAGTACTTC. This translates into CASSTSGLGGETQYF.

The chain combines TRBV6-1 with TRBJ1-5; D call uncertain. The germline V gene encodes CDR1 MNHNS and CDR2 SASEGT. Trimming left V 1 base short and J 9 bases short, with 19 bases between. CDR3 size: 16 residues. The CDR3 region has the DNA TGTGCCAGCAGTGAAGTTTTGCAGCCACCAATCACGCCCCAGCATTTT. Translated, it gives CASSEVLQPPITPQHF.

The chain uses TRBV7-6 and TRBJ2-7; 9 bases fit TRBD1. Germline V gene data show CDR1 as SGHVS and CDR2 as FNYEAQ. Losses at the gene ends were 5 bases for V and 6 bases for J; bases not matched to a gene: 8. The CDR3 sequence is 14 residues long. The CDR3 DNA sequence: TGTGCCAGCAGCCAGGGACAGGGCAGAGGCGAGCAGTACTTC. Amino acid sequence: CASSQGQGRGEQYF.

This sequence joins TRBV5-5 and TRBJ2-7; 11 bases agree with TRBD2. The CDR3 has 14 residues. V lost 1 base, J lost 5 bases, and 2 bases stayed unmatched. CDR1 is SGHKS, CDR2 YYEKEE, per germline (reference sequence). The CDR3 region has the DNA TGTGCCAGCAGCTTGTCTAGCGGGAGGAACGAGCAGTACTTC. Translated, it gives CASSLSSGRNEQYF.

The genes are TRBV19 and TRBJ1-1, with TRBD1 as a possible D gene (6 bases). Germline lookup yields CDR1 LNHDA and CDR2 SQIVND (reference sequence). Trimming shortened V by 1 base and J by 5 bases, and 17 bases separated the two germline ends. The CDR3 has 16 residues. CDR3 nucleotide sequence: TGTGCCAGTAGTATAGGCCCGGGGGCGCGGGGGACTGAAGCTTTCTTT. The encoded protein is CASSIGPGARGTEAFF. The whole variable domain, filled in from reference TRBV19 and TRBJ1-1, reads DGGITQSPKYLFRKEGQNVTLSCEQNLNHDAMYWYRQDPGQGLRLIYYSQIVNDFQKGDIAEGYSVSREKKESFPLTVTSAQKNPTAFYLCASSIGPGARGTEAFFGQGTRLTVV.

This chain connects TRBV4-3 to TRBJ2-3; D possibly matches TRBD1 or TRBD2 (6 bases each). This CDR3 has 15 residues. Trimming removed 4 bases at V and 6 bases at J, with 17 bases between. Germline CDR1 reads LGHNA; CDR2 reads YSLEER. In DNA form, the CDR3 reads TGCGCCAGCAGCCCAGACAGGCGGGGAAGGGATACGCAGTATTTT. This sequence encodes CASSPDRRGRDTQYF.

J is TRBJ1-3 and V is TRBV11-3, with a tentative D call TRBD1 (5 bases). Trimming cost V 5 bases and J 0 bases, with 11 bases left between them. The CDR3 runs to 15 residues. Germline CDR1 reads SGHNT; CDR2 reads YENEEA. CDR3 protein: CASSVTASSGNTIYF. CDR3 coding DNA: TGTGCCAGCAGCGTGACAGCGAGCTCTGGAAACACCATATATTTT.

As DNA, the CDR3 is TGTGCCAGCTCACCAAACCCGGACAATGAGCAGTTCTTC. Residues: CASSPNPDNEQFF. The chain joins TRBV18 to TRBJ2-1; D is unclear. The CDR3 is made up of 13 amino acids. Germline CDR1 reads KGHSH; CDR2 reads LQKENI. Trimming shortened V by 2 bases and J by 5 bases, and 7 bases separated the two germline ends.

The V and J genes are TRBV2 and TRBJ2-1, with 7 bases identical to TRBD2. The germline V gene has CDR1 SNHLY and CDR2 FYNNEI. The J segment lost 8 bases and the V segment lost 6 bases, leaving 10 bases of the junction unmatched. The CDR3 has 14 amino acids. This chain's CDR3 is CASSGLVRSDEQFF. DNA of the CDR3: TGTGCCAGCAGCGGACTAGTACGGTCTGATGAGCAGTTCTTC.

CDR3 sequence (DNA): TGTGCCAGCAGCTTAGCGCGTTCGACTTACGAGCAGTACTTC. Protein: CASSLARSTYEQYF. This rearrangement joins TRBV7-6 to TRBJ2-7; D unclear. The ends were cut back, 0 bases at V and 4 bases at J, with 10 bases in the middle. This CDR3 is built from 14 residues. The germline V gene has CDR1 SGHVS and CDR2 FNYEAQ.

The chain combines TRBV30 with TRBJ2-5; 15 bases are a match to TRBD2. Germline loops: CDR1 GTSNPN, CDR2 SVGIG (reference sequence). The V and J ends lost 2 bases and 5 bases, in that order; junction bases with no gene match: 15. The CDR3 is 19 residues long. DNA of the CDR3: TGTGCCTGGAGTCCCAGAACTGGGACTAGCGGGAGGCCGTGGGAGACCCAGTACTTC. It yields the protein CAWSPRTGTSGRPWETQYF.

The rearrangement joins TRBV19 to TRBJ2-7; D might be TRBD2 (6 bases). From germline, CDR1 is LNHDA and CDR2 SQIVND (reference sequence). The CDR3 covers 15 residues. V shed 6 bases and J shed 3 bases, with 18 bases lying between them. The CDR3 nucleotides are TGTGCCAGTAGCCTCCGGCGTCGGGGAGGCTACGAGCAGTACTTC. It yields the protein CASSLRRRGGYEQYF.